The 32 T cell receptor beta chains given below trace back to one sample, sequenced in a study of blood T cells in healthy people across ages. A second about 6 to 11 cycle PCR used barcoded and J-beta primers. TCRdb ran MiXCR on the 5' RACE reads and lists one entry per CDR3 protein. Among 780,000 or so distinct CDR3 sequences listed, 20% to 25% were seen once. These data are also associated with another study on T cells of mothers and their children.

The sequencing input was blood. These receptors were taken from a boy between 10 and 17 years old in good health.

V and J are TRBV5-1 and TRBJ1-1, with D maybe TRBD1 (6 bases). This CDR3 has 14 amino acids. V was trimmed by 4 bases and J by 7 bases, leaving 17 bases between them. CDR1 SGHRS and CDR2 YFSETQ come from the germline V gene. CDR3 in amino acids: CASSARGGGLEAFF. CDR3 sequence (DNA): TGCGCCAGCAGCGCCCGAGGGGGGGGACTTGAAGCTTTCTTT.

V gene TRBV2 combines with J gene TRBJ1-2; D may be TRBD1 (5 bases). The germline CDR1 and CDR2 sequences are SNHLY and FYNNEI. The length of the CDR3 is 13 residues. V gave up 4 bases and J gave up 5 bases, with 11 bases separating them. Here the CDR3 reads CASSGGTVYGYTF. The CDR3 DNA follows: TGTGCCAGCAGTGGGGGGACGGTGTATGGCTACACCTTC.

The CDR3 DNA is TGTGCCAGCAGTTTCGACGGGATGGCAACTAATGAAAAACTGTTTTTT. This encodes CASSFDGMATNEKLFF. The chain employs TRBV28 and TRBJ1-4; D unresolved. The CDR3 is 16 amino acids. Germline CDR1 reads MDHEN; CDR2 reads SYDVKM. With 3 bases removed from V and 0 bases from J, the gap between germline ends came to 11 bases.

In the case of this clonotype: A much larger clone sits a single nucleotide away, making a read error possible. V is TRBV12-3 or TRBV12-4 and J is TRBJ2-7; 7 nucleotides align to TRBD1. This CDR3 contains 13 residues. Unmatched junction bases numbered 4, after V lost 7 bases and J lost 1 base. CDR3 residues: CASTPTGSYEQYF. The CDR3 bases are TGTGCCAGCACCCCGACAGGGTCCTACGAGCAGTACTTC.

This chain connects TRBV30 to TRBJ2-7, with D unresolved. The CDR3 contains 12 residues. The germline V gene has CDR1 GTSNPN and CDR2 SVGIG (reference sequence). V lost 3 bases and J lost 2, with 8 bases in between. The CDR3 here is CAWRGNAYEQYF. As DNA, the CDR3 is TGTGCCTGGAGGGGGAATGCCTACGAGCAGTACTTC. Filled out from reference TRBV30 and TRBJ2-7, the complete variable domain reads SQTIHQWPATLVQPVGSPLSLECTVEGTSNPNLYWYRQAAGRGLQLLFYSVGIGQISSEVPQNLSASRPQDRQFILSSKKLLLSDSGFYLCAWRGNAYEQYFGPGTRLTVT.

This clonotype showed up many times. The chain combines TRBV9 with TRBJ2-1, with 9 bases fitting TRBD2. With V trimmed by 0 bases and J by 0 bases, 4 bases remained unmatched. Per germline, CDR1 SGDLS and CDR2 YYNGEE. The CDR3 loop spans 17 amino acids. CDR3 sequence (DNA): TGTGCCAGCAGCGTAGGGCTAGCGGGACGCTCCTACAATGAGCAGTTCTTC. The encoded protein is CASSVGLAGRSYNEQFF.

V is TRBV6-2 or TRBV6-3 and J is TRBJ1-4; D unclear. Germline V gene data show CDR1 as MNHEY and CDR2 as SVGEGT. V gave up 2 bases and J gave up 5 bases, with 18 bases separating them. The CDR3 is 17 amino acids. The CDR3 region is CASSYSAFGRPNEKLFF. The CDR3 bases are TGTGCCAGCAGTTACAGTGCCTTTGGCAGACCGAATGAAAAACTGTTTTTT.

This clonotype has more than one count but fewer than ten. The gene calls are TRBV12-3 or TRBV12-4 and TRBJ2-7; D is undetermined. V was cut by 1 base and J by 6 bases, with 10 bases left in between. CDR3 size: 13 residues. CDR3 amino acids: CASSLVFSVEQYF. Written as DNA, the CDR3 is TGTGCCAGCAGTTTAGTTTTTTCGGTCGAGCAGTACTTC.

Note on this clonotype: A read error may account for a junction end that differs from germline. V is TRBV5-1 and J is TRBJ2-3; D ambiguous. The V gene's germline CDR1 is SGHRS and CDR2 YFSETQ. The CDR3 contains 15 residues. Here the CDR3 DNA reads TGCGCCAACAGCTTGGAAGTGCCCGGGACAGATACGCAGTATTTT. Residues: CANSLEVPGTDTQYF.

The chain uses TRBV25-1 and TRBJ1-1; 9 bases are shared with TRBD1. Germline V CDR1 and CDR2: MGHDK, SYGVNS. With V trimmed by 6 bases and J by 5 bases, 22 bases remained unmatched. This CDR3 has 19 amino acids. The CDR3 nucleotides are TGTGCCAGCAGCGCGTGGTCGAGACCGAAACAGGGGGCGTGGACTGAAGCTTTCTTT. Translation: CASSAWSRPKQGAWTEAFF.

The rearrangement links TRBV7-2 to TRBJ1-2; D is uncertain. The CDR3 is 14 amino acids. Trimming stripped 3 bases from V and 8 bases from J, with 16 bases between. CDR1 is SGHTA and CDR2 is FQGNSA in the germline V gene. The CDR3 spells CASSFIELRRGYTF. The CDR3 nucleotides read TGTGCCAGCAGCTTTATAGAACTACGCCGCGGCTACACCTTC.

The chain employs TRBV6-1 and TRBJ2-7, with TRBD1 identical over 9 bases. Trimming took 4 bases from V and 3 from J; bases not matched to a gene: 10. This CDR3 region has 16 residues. The germline V gene has CDR1 MNHNS and CDR2 SASEGT. The chain's CDR3 is CASSVSRTGASYEQYF. The CDR3 nucleotides read TGTGCCAGCAGTGTGTCTAGGACAGGGGCGAGCTACGAGCAGTACTTC.

The rearrangement uses TRBV7-9 and TRBJ1-2; D might be TRBD1 (5 bases). V lost 8 bases, J lost 8 bases, and 15 bases lay in between. The CDR3 is 12 amino acids. The germline V gene encodes CDR1 SEHNR and CDR2 FQNEAQ (reference sequence). CDR3 protein: CASQRKEGGYTF. CDR3 coding DNA: TGTGCCAGCCAAAGGAAAGAGGGGGGCTACACCTTC.

This clonotype occurred a few times. The chain links TRBV4-3 to TRBJ2-1; no reliable D call. Germline lookup yields CDR1 LGHNA and CDR2 YSLEER. CDR3 length: 15 amino acids. The V and J ends lost 2 bases and 1 base respectively, with 9 bases between them. The CDR3 loop is CASSQRADSYNEQFF. CDR3 sequence (DNA): TGCGCCAGCAGCCAACGGGCAGATTCCTACAATGAGCAGTTCTTC.

The rearrangement uses TRBV4-3 and TRBJ2-7, with D possibly being TRBD1 or TRBD2 (6 bases each). CDR3 length: 15 amino acids. Germline assignment: CDR1 LGHNA and CDR2 YSLEER. Trimming left V 0 bases short and J 6 bases short, with 15 bases between. CDR3: CASSQDRGQAFEQYF. The CDR3 DNA reads as TGCGCCAGCAGCCAAGATCGGGGGCAAGCTTTCGAGCAGTACTTC.

This clonotype turned up a few times. V usage is TRBV7-9 and J usage is TRBJ2-5; D tentatively reads TRBD1 or TRBD2 (5 bases each). V shed 6 bases and J shed 0 bases, with 20 bases lying between them. Germline-derived CDR1 and CDR2 are SEHNR and FQNEAQ (reference sequence). This CDR3 contains 17 residues. The CDR3 sequence is CASSGLGDPSYQETQYF. CDR3 DNA: TGTGCCAGCAGTGGGCTGGGGGACCCCTCGTACCAAGAGACCCAGTACTTC.

V usage is TRBV2 and J usage is TRBJ1-5, with D possibly matching TRBD1 (5 bases). The CDR3 has 12 residues. CDR1 and CDR2 from the germline V gene are SNHLY and FYNNEI. The V end was cut by 8 bases, the J end by 3 bases, with 8 bases between. DNA of the CDR3: TGTGCCAGCCAGGGCATCAATCAGCCCCAGCATTTT. Its translation: CASQGINQPQHF.

The chain combines TRBV4-3 with TRBJ1-4; 7 bases are a match to TRBD1. This CDR3 comprises 13 residues. Per germline, CDR1 LGHNA and CDR2 YSLEER. The V segment lost 4 bases and the J segment 8 bases; nucleotides outside the gene matches: 4. The CDR3 sequence is CASSRQGREKLFF. The CDR3 DNA reads as TGCGCCAGCAGCCGACAGGGAAGGGAAAAACTGTTTTTT.

The chain uses TRBV29-1 and TRBJ2-5; 10 bases map to TRBD1. Germline trimming cut 5 bases from V and 5 bases from J; bases unmatched to any gene: 14. This CDR3 comprises 16 residues. Germline loops: CDR1 SQVTM, CDR2 ANQGSEA. CDR3 DNA sequence: TGCAGCGTTAAGCCACCGGGACAGGGGACGTACGAGACCCAGTACTTC. As protein: CSVKPPGQGTYETQYF.

The CDR3 sequence: CASSLSAASTYGYTF. CDR3 sequence (DNA): TGTGCCAGCAGCTTATCGGCGGCCAGCACCTATGGCTACACCTTC. The rearrangement links TRBV7-2 to TRBJ1-2, with D hard to call. CDR3 length equals 15 residues. Per germline, CDR1 SGHTA and CDR2 FQGNSA. The V end lost 2 bases, the J end lost 4 bases, and 14 bases lay between the germline ends.

The J gene is TRBJ2-7, the V gene TRBV5-1; D is unresolved. V gave up 4 bases and J gave up 1 base, with 9 bases separating them. Germline assignment: CDR1 SGHRS and CDR2 YFSETQ. This CDR3 contains 13 residues. This chain's CDR3 is CASSGAVSYEQYF. The CDR3 DNA reads TGCGCCAGCAGCGGCGCCGTATCCTACGAGCAGTACTTC.

This clonotype was counted a few times. CDR3: CASSFSPNEKLFF. CDR3 coding DNA: TGTGCCAGCAGTTTCAGTCCAAATGAAAAACTGTTTTTT. The chain links TRBV12-3 or TRBV12-4 to TRBJ1-4, with unresolved D. The CDR3 extends over 13 amino acids. Trimming took 3 bases from V and 5 from J, leaving 7 bases between them.

V usage is TRBV6-1 and J usage is TRBJ1-1, with D maybe TRBD1 (5 bases). Germline V gene data show CDR1 as MNHNS and CDR2 as SASEGT. Between the trimmed V and J ends, which lost 4 bases and 0 bases, there was a span of 12 bases. There are 15 residues in the CDR3. For the CDR3, the DNA is TGTGCCAGCAGTGGTGCAGGGACTTTGAACACTGAAGCTTTCTTT. Amino acid sequence: CASSGAGTLNTEAFF.

The chain joins TRBV27 to TRBJ2-7; 10 bases map to TRBD2. Germline CDR1 and CDR2: MNHEY and SMNVEV (reference sequence). CDR3 length equals 14 residues. J was trimmed by 3 bases and V by 6 bases; bases with no gene match: 5. CDR3 DNA sequence: TGTGCCAGCAGCGGCGGGACTAGCGTCTACGAGCAGTACTTC. Translating gives CASSGGTSVYEQYF.

The V and J genes are TRBV5-6 and TRBJ2-1; D is unclear. V was shortened by 0 bases and J by 4 bases, with 8 bases between the two germline ends. The germline gives CDR1 SGHDT, CDR2 YYEEEE. This CDR3 spans 14 amino acids. CDR3 DNA sequence: TGTGCCAGCAGCTTGGGGGCAGCGTACAATGAGCAGTTCTTC. Residues: CASSLGAAYNEQFF.

This chain joins TRBV5-1 and TRBJ1-5, with D unresolved. The length of the CDR3 is 14 residues. V was pared by 0 bases and J by 4 bases, with 8 bases between. Looked up from germline, CDR1 is SGHRS and CDR2 is YFSETQ. The CDR3 sequence is CASSLEGPNQPQHF. CDR3 nucleotides: TGCGCCAGCAGCTTGGAGGGTCCGAATCAGCCCCAGCATTTT.

This clonotype has just a few counts. V usage is TRBV27 and J usage is TRBJ2-7; 10 bases map to TRBD1. The V gene's germline CDR1 is MNHEY and CDR2 SMNVEV (reference sequence). With 0 bases clipped from V and 6 bases from J, the junction kept 5 bases outside the gene matches. The CDR3 is 15 residues long. The CDR3 DNA reads as TGTGCCAGCAGTTTATCCCTGGACAGGGGGGGCGAGCAGTACTTC. Protein product: CASSLSLDRGGEQYF.

This clonotype was found a few times. This sequence joins TRBV12-3 or TRBV12-4 and TRBJ2-5, with 7 bases matching TRBD1. There are 14 residues in the CDR3. V lost 4 bases, J lost 5 bases, and 7 bases stayed unmatched. This CDR3 is CASSSRTGWETQYF. The DNA of the CDR3 is TGTGCCAGCAGTTCTCGGACAGGCTGGGAGACCCAGTACTTC.

This clonotype came up many times. The CDR3 spells CASSQDRSPYNEQFF. The DNA for the CDR3 is TGTGCCAGCTCACAGGACAGGTCCCCTTACAATGAGCAGTTCTTC. The chain joins TRBV18 to TRBJ2-1, with 7 bases matching TRBD1. The germline gives CDR1 KGHSH, CDR2 LQKENI. V shed 4 bases and J 4 bases; nucleotides not matched to a gene: 7. The CDR3 has 15 residues.

The chain uses TRBV11-2 and TRBJ2-7; no definite D call. V was trimmed by 3 bases and J by 3 bases, leaving 12 bases between them. The CDR3 has 14 residues. Germline values: CDR1 SGHAT, CDR2 FQNNGV. CDR3: CASSFVLGNYEQYF. CDR3 nucleotides: TGTGCCAGCAGCTTTGTTCTCGGCAACTACGAGCAGTACTTC.

The chain recombines TRBV27 with TRBJ2-5, with a tentative D call TRBD1 (6 bases). The J call could be wrong; TRBJ2-7 is a better fit for the DNA end. The CDR3 spans 16 residues. Germline V gene lookup returns CDR1 MNHEY and CDR2 SMNVEV (reference sequence). The CDR3 here is CASTQKGGFISYEQYF. The CDR3 nucleotides read TGTGCCAGCACCCAAAAAGGGGGTTTTATATCCTACGAGCAGTACTTC.

This chain uses TRBV5-8 with TRBJ2-2; D may be TRBD2 (5 bases). The CDR3 spans 18 residues. The germline gives CDR1 SGHTS, CDR2 YDEGEE. Trimming took off 4 bases at V and 4 bases at J, with 23 bases between the two ends. The CDR3 DNA follows: TGTGCCAGCAGCCCCTCCCCCCCAGGACTTTTAGTCACCGGGGAGCTGTTTTTT. Its protein is CASSPSPPGLLVTGELFF.